One T cell receptor (beta chain) is described in this entry. Its antigen has not been determined. Per-nucleotide qualities are absent, and no much larger clonotype sits a single base away. This sample is part of a study of blood T cells in healthy people across ages (dated by TCRdb to 2013 to 2016). About the study as a whole: In model experiments, template switching captured roughly one uniquely barcoded TCR beta cDNA molecule for every two T cells. Four age groups were formed from the donors: young (average about 16 years), middle-aged (around 37), aged (about 68) and long-lived (around 80). To track age-related changes in TCR beta repertoire diversity, the study relied on deep sequencing normalized with unique cDNA molecular identifiers. To avoid experimental bias, donors of different ages were distributed randomly across sequencing lanes. The study analyzed two additional independent replicas of 1 million unique cDNA reads from the same blood draw for two donors, one aged 18 to 29 and one aged 80 or older.

The CDR3 goes from the cysteine to the phenylalanine over 15 residues. Of the read, only the CDR3 DNA is kept; its 45 bases are in frame from base 1. The germline V gene specifies SGHAT as CDR1 and FQNNGV as CDR2. V is pruned by 3 bases and J by 4 bases, leaving 4 bases of the junction without a gene match. Points the paper makes about the study in general: There was a strong correlation between observed TCR beta diversity and the percentage of naive T cells measured by flow cytometry. Compared with the aged group, the long-lived group had more naive CD4+ T cells, fewer expanded clones and increased TCR diversity, suggesting age selection. Observed TCR beta diversity per million T cells fell roughly linearly with age, and a significant reduction was already apparent by age roughly 40. Conclusive comparison of naive and antigen-experienced compartments was prevented by the profiling of bulk unsorted PBMCs. Because the CMV infection status of the donors was unknown, age-related changes in expanded clonotypes may potentially have been confounded. Estimates of total diversity based on one million sequenced T cells were considered lower bounds and underestimates.

Library generation was performed with 5' RACE. For sequencing, an Illumina HiSeq 2500 was employed. The second PCR ran for about 6 to 11 cycles and used a J-beta primer mix along with a sample-barcoded 5' primer. A template-switch 5' adaptor carrying 12 random nucleotides introduced a unique molecular identifier onto each TCR beta cDNA molecule. Each sample yielded at least 3 million CDR3-containing paired-end reads. First-strand cDNA was synthesized from all RNA with the Mint cDNA synthesis kit, primed by a TRBC-specific oligonucleotide. All cDNA was treated with uracil-DNA glycosylase and then went through a first 18-cycle PCR with the universal primers M1SS and BC2_uni_R. Under the source paper's analysis protocol: Each sample was normalized by randomly selecting 1 million high-quality reads, each carrying a distinct molecular identifier. Instead of being binned into consensus sequences, reads that shared molecular identifiers were thrown out. MiTCR, with a Q25 quality threshold and the strictest error-elimination algorithm, was used for CDR3 identification, clonotype clustering and error correction. Lower-bound total TCR beta diversity was estimated with a nonparametric unseen species model using Euler transformation. TCRdb's own reprocessing of the public reads used fastp at Q25 and MiXCR and kept productive beta chains. Each record represents a unique CDR3 protein, reported with the most common genes and DNA among its rows. TCRdb's processing, not the study's, gives the V and J calls here. Recorded for this sample are about a million distinct CDR3 sequences; 35% to 40% of them occurred a single time. The biggest ten clones account for roughly 14% of the sample.

The donors were 40 or so Caucasian individuals from Russia, aged roughly 6 to 90 years, who were systemically healthy. Roughly 10 milliliters of peripheral blood were collected from each donor into EDTA-treated Vacutainer tubes. PBMCs were isolated by Ficoll-Paque density-gradient centrifugation, with at least 6 million obtained per sample. Total RNA, at least 5 micrograms per sample, was extracted from PBMCs with Trizol reagent. For every donor, flow cytometry on a PBMC aliquot measured the percentage of naive CD45RAhigh/CD27high T cells. The sample comprised blood. The clonotype was recovered from a young man in good health. The chain joins TRBV11-2 to TRBJ2-5; 11 of the junction bases match TRBD1. CDR3 sequence: CASSFRTGGGETQYF. The DNA sequence is as follows: TGTGCCAGCAGCTTCAGGACAGGGGGCGGAGAGACCCAGTACTTC.